This is a list of T cell receptor beta chains from one sample in a study of blood T cell repertoires in COVID-19. Assay used: immunoSEQ multiplex PCR; TCRdb lists only in-frame clones, some missing. The sample carries 250,000 to 400,000 clones, under 90% recorded once. Sequencing used PBMCs or T cells enriched from blood (not recorded which). The receptors stem from a man aged 60 to 75 who had recovered from COVID-19. Both conserved end residues are part of each CDR3. A D gene is named only where the DNA matches it firmly.

TRBV5-6	.	TRBJ2-2	CASSLAGGANTGELFF	TGTGCCAGCAGCTTGGCTGGGGGCGCGAACACCGGGGAGCTGTTTTTT
TRBV4-1	TRBD1	TRBJ1-1	CASSQVLKQGRRDTEAFF	TGCGCCAGCAGCCAAGTGCTAAAACAGGGGCGTAGGGACACTGAAGCTTTCTTT
TRBV24-1	TRBD1	TRBJ1-4	CATSDTGAAEKLFF	TGTGCCACCAGTGATACAGGGGCGGCGGAAAAACTGTTTTTT
TRBV19	TRBD1	TRBJ2-1	CASSIESGTGGYNEQFF	TGTGCCAGTAGTATAGAAAGTGGGACAGGGGGCTACAATGAGCAGTTCTTC
TRBV4-1	TRBD1	TRBJ2-1	CASSQAIGTGVYNEQFF	TGCGCCAGCAGCCAAGCTATCGGGACAGGGGTTTACAATGAGCAGTTCTTC
TRBV28	TRBD1	TRBJ1-3	CASETGGGSGNTIYF	TGTGCCAGTGAGACAGGGGGTGGCTCTGGAAACACCATATATTTT
TRBV27	TRBD1	TRBJ2-7	CASSLGGQGFYEQYF	TGTGCCAGCAGTTTAGGGGGACAGGGGTTCTACGAGCAGTACTTC
TRBV24-1	.	TRBJ2-3	CATSLPGTDTQYF	TGTGCCACCTCTCTCCCGGGGACAGATACGCAGTATTTT
TRBV5-4	TRBD2	TRBJ2-1	CASSPGTSGRWNEQFF	TGTGCCAGCAGCCCCGGGACTAGCGGGAGATGGAATGAGCAGTTCTTC
TRBV6-5	.	TRBJ2-1	CASSYREFNEQFF	TGTGCCAGCAGTTACCGGGAGTTCAATGAGCAGTTCTTC
TRBV4-3	TRBD1	TRBJ1-2	CASSQGQLYGYTF	TGCGCCAGCAGCCAGGGACAGCTCTATGGCTACACCTTC
TRBV24-1	TRBD2	TRBJ2-1	CATSEPSGANEQFF	TGTGCCACCAGTGAACCTAGCGGGGCTAATGAGCAGTTCTTC
TRBV6-5	.	TRBJ2-5	CASSIKPGPQETQYF	TGTGCCAGCAGTATTAAACCAGGCCCCCAAGAGACCCAGTACTTC
TRBV24-1	TRBD2	TRBJ2-1	CATSDALAATYNEQFF	TGTGCCACCAGTGATGCACTAGCGGCAACCTACAATGAGCAGTTCTTC